Listed here are 15 T cell receptor beta chains from one sample, sequenced in a study of blood T cell repertoires in COVID-19. TCRdb keeps only in-frame clones here, not all; method: immunoSEQ multiplex PCR. The table has fewer than 600,000 clones, approximately 92% seen once; the top ten hold about 1%. Source material: peripheral blood. The receptors come from a young man with COVID-19, enrolled during active disease.

For the CDR3, the DNA is TGTGCCAGCAGCCAAGGTTACAGGGACGCCAATGGCTACACCTTC. This translates into CASSQGYRDANGYTF. The V call is TRBV3-1 (or the pseudogene TRBV3-2), the J call TRBJ1-2, with a possible D match to TRBD1 (6 bases). V was cut by 1 base and J by 6 bases, with 15 bases left in between. Germline V gene lookup returns CDR1 LGHDT and CDR2 YNNKEL (reference sequence). The CDR3 has 15 amino acids.

Concerning this clone: Germline is not matched at one junction end, which may reflect a read error. The V call is TRBV18, the J call TRBJ2-5; D is possibly TRBD2 (6 bases). CDR1 KGHSH and CDR2 LQKENI come from the germline V gene. CDR3 length: 13 residues. The CDR3 nucleotides are TGTGCCAGCTCACTCCCGGGACTGACCGATGCCGACTTC. Its translation is CASSLPGLTDADF.

The CDR3 sequence is CASSRQGVTEAFF. The CDR3 region has the DNA TGTGCCAGCAGTAGGCAGGGGGTAACTGAAGCTTTCTTT. The chain uses TRBV6-5 and TRBJ1-1, with TRBD1 matching over 7 bases. J was trimmed by 5 bases and V by 5 bases; bases with no gene match: 5. The CDR3 loop spans 13 amino acids. Germline CDR1 and CDR2: MNHEY and SVGAGI.

The chain employs TRBV3-1 (or the pseudogene TRBV3-2) and TRBJ2-1, with 10 bases identical to TRBD2. With 8 bases clipped from V and 7 bases from J, the junction kept 5 bases outside the gene matches. Germline CDR1 and CDR2: LGHDT and YNNKEL (reference sequence). This CDR3 contains 13 residues. The chain's CDR3 is CASCIAGGNEQFF. The CDR3 nucleotides are TGTGCCAGCTGTATAGCGGGAGGTAATGAGCAGTTCTTC.

This clone was seen just once. The chain links TRBV5-4 to TRBJ2-1; TRBD1 matches at 9 bases. Per germline, CDR1 SGHNT and CDR2 YYREEE (reference sequence). This CDR3 contains 14 residues. Trimming removed 4 bases from V and 8 bases from J; junction bases left unmatched: 7. The CDR3 nucleotides are TGTGCCAGCAGCCAACCCCGACAGGGGGATGAGCAGTTCTTC. It specifies CASSQPRQGDEQFF.

This chain connects TRBV15 to TRBJ1-4; D is possibly TRBD1 (5 bases). Deletions cut 0 bases from V and 8 bases from J, with 16 bases between. This CDR3 spans 16 amino acids. The germline V gene encodes CDR1 LNHNV and CDR2 YYDKDF (reference sequence). CDR3 nucleotides: TGTGCCACCAGCAGAGAAAGGGGCAGGGCGAAAGAAAAACTGTTTTTT. It is translated as CATSRERGRAKEKLFF.

This rearrangement joins TRBV27 to TRBJ1-6; 9 bases line up with TRBD1. After removal of 6 bases from V and 5 bases from J, the junction contained 8 bases not matched to a gene. CDR1 is MNHEY and CDR2 is SMNVEV in the germline V gene (reference sequence). The CDR3 is 16 amino acids. The CDR3 DNA follows: TGTGCCAGCAGGAAGTTTGGGGACAGGGATAATTCACCCCTCCACTTT. Its translation is CASRKFGDRDNSPLHF.

The chain employs TRBV9 and TRBJ2-2; D unresolved. Germline-derived CDR1 and CDR2 are SGDLS and YYNGEE. The length of the CDR3 is 12 residues. V shed 3 bases and J shed 8 bases, with 8 bases lying between them. DNA for the CDR3: TGTGCCAGCAGCGATCCTTCGGGGGAGCTGTTTTTT. This gives the protein CASSDPSGELFF.

The chain uses TRBV12-5 and TRBJ1-3; D is unclear. The CDR3 totals 12 residues. Trimming removed 6 bases at V and 3 bases at J, with 6 bases between. Germline CDR1 and CDR2: LGHNT and FRNRAP. CDR3 protein: CASGGSGNTIYF. DNA of the CDR3: TGTGCTAGTGGGGGCAGTGGAAACACCATATATTTT.

This clone was seen only once. The gene calls are TRBV24-1 and TRBJ2-1, with D perhaps TRBD2 (6 bases). The length of the CDR3 is 15 residues. CDR1 and CDR2 (germline): KGHDR, SFDVKD. Trimming pared 9 bases from V and 9 bases from J, leaving 23 bases between. The CDR3 loop reads CATSRLGSGVGEQFF. DNA of the CDR3: TGTGCCACCTCTAGGTTGGGCTCGGGGGTGGGTGAGCAGTTCTTC.

The gene calls are TRBV7-9 and TRBJ2-2; D gene uncertain. This CDR3 is built from 16 residues. Trimming left V 5 bases short and J 6 bases short, with 19 bases between. Germline V gene sequence: CDR1 SEHNR, CDR2 FQNEAQ (reference sequence). The CDR3 here is CASSPGAPLVAGELFF. The DNA of the CDR3 is TGTGCCAGCAGCCCCGGTGCCCCGCTTGTCGCCGGGGAGCTGTTTTTT.

The genes are TRBV15 and TRBJ2-7; no reliable D call. The CDR3 loop spans 14 amino acids. V was shortened by 0 bases and J by 0 bases, with 6 bases between the two germline ends. Germline V gene lookup returns CDR1 LNHNV and CDR2 YYDKDF (reference sequence). In DNA, the CDR3 is TGTGCCACCAGCAGAGATACAGCCTCCTACGAGCAGTACTTC. Amino acid sequence: CATSRDTASYEQYF.

The gene calls are TRBV18 and TRBJ1-6, with D possibly being TRBD1 (6 bases). The CDR3 is 14 residues long. V was pared by 3 bases and J by 10 bases, with 13 bases between. Germline V gives CDR1 KGHSH, CDR2 LQKENI. The CDR3 sequence: CASSPQGSLSPLHF. The CDR3 DNA is TGTGCCAGCTCACCCCAGGGGTCCCTCTCACCCCTCCACTTT. Full variable domain (rest looked up from reference TRBV18 and TRBJ1-6): NAGVMQNPRHLVRRRGQEARLRCSPMKGHSHVYWYRQLPEEGLKFMVYLQKENIIDESGMPKERFSAEFPKEGPSILRIQQVVRGDSAAYFCASSPQGSLSPLHFGNGTRLTVT.

The chain combines TRBV7-9 with TRBJ1-5; D is uncertain. Deletions cut 3 bases from V and 4 bases from J, with 13 bases between. From germline, CDR1 is SEHNR and CDR2 FQNEAQ (reference sequence). This CDR3 is 15 amino acids long. DNA of the CDR3: TGTGCCAGCAGCTTTGGTGGCAGGCCGAATCAGCCCCAGCATTTT. Translating it yields CASSFGGRPNQPQHF.

A word on this clone: The same CDR3 also results from other DNA sequences found in this sample. V usage is TRBV11-2 and J usage is TRBJ2-7; D gene uncertain. Trimming cost V 0 bases and J 3 bases, with 3 bases left between them. There are 12 residues in the CDR3. Germline V gene data show CDR1 as SGHAT and CDR2 as FQNNGV. The CDR3 coding sequence is TGTGCCAGCAGCTTAGATCGCTACGAGCAGTACTTC. This codes for CASSLDRYEQYF.